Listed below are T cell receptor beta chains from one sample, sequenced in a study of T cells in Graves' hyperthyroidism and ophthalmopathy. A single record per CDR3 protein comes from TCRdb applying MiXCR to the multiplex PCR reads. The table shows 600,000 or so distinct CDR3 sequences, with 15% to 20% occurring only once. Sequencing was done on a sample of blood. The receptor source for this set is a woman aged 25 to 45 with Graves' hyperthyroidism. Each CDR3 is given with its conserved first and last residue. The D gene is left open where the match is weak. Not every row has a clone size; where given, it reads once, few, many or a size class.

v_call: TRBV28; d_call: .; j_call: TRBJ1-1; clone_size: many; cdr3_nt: TGTGCCAGCAGTTTACCCGGGTCTTTGAACACTGAAGCTTTCTTT; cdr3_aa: CASSLPGSLNTEAFF
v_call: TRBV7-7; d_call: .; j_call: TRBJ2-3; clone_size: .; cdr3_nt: TGTGCTAGCAGCCTAGGGGCCCCGACGGGTGTGGATACGCAGTATTTT; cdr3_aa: CASSLGAPTGVDTQYF
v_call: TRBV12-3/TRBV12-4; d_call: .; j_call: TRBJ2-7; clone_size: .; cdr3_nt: TGTGCCAGCAGATATTTGGGGTCCTACGAGCAGTACTTC; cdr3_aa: CASRYLGSYEQYF
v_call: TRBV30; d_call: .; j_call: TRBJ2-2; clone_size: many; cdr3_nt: TGTGCCTGGAGTGTAAGGAAGAGGGGACTCGCGAACACCGGGGAGCTGTTTTTT; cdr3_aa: CAWSVRKRGLANTGELFF
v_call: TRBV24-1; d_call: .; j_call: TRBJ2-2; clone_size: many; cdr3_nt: TGTGCCACCAGTGATTACTCAAACACCGGGGAGCTGTTTTTT; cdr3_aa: CATSDYSNTGELFF
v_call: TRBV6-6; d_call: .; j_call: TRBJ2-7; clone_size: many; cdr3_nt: TGTGCCAGCAGTTACGGGACATCCTACGAGCAGTACTTC; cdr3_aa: CASSYGTSYEQYF
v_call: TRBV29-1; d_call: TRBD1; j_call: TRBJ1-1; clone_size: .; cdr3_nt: TGCAGCGTCGTGGGGACAGGTTTGAACACTGAAGCTTTCTTT; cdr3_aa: CSVVGTGLNTEAFF
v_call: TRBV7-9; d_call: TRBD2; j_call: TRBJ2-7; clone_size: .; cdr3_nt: TGTGCCAGCAGCTTAGTGCGGGAGGGCCTCTACGAGCAGTACTTC; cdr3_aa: CASSLVREGLYEQYF
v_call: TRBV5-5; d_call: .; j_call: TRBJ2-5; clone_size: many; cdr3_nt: TGTGCCAGCAGCTTTGTAGCAGGAGAGACCCAGTACTTC; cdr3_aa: CASSFVAGETQYF
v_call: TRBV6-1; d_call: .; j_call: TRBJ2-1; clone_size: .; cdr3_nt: TGTGCCAGCAGGCTCGATGGGGGAGAAAGGAATGAGCAGTTCTTC; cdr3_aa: CASRLDGGERNEQFF
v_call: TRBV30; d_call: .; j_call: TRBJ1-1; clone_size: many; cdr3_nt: TGTGCCTGGAGTGTATCCGGGTTTGAAGCTTTCTTT; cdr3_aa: CAWSVSGFEAFF
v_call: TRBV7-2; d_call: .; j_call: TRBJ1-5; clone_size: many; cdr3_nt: TGTGCCAGCAGCTTAGTACGGGGGGGCAATCAGCCCCAGCATTTT; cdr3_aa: CASSLVRGGNQPQHF